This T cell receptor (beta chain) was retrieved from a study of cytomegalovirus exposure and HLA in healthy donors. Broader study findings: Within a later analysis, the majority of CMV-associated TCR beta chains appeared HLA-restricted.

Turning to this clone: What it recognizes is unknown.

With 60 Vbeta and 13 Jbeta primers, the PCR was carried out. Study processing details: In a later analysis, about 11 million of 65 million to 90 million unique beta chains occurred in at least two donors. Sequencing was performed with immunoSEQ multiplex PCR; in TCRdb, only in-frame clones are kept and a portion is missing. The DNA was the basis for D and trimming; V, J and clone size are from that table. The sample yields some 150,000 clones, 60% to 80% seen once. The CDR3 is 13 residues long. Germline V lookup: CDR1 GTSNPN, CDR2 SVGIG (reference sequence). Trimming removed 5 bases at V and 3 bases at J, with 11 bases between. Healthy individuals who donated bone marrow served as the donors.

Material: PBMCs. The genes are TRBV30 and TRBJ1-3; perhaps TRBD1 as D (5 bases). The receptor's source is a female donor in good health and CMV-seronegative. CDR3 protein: CAWRLGGGNTIYF. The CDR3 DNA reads TGTGCCTGGCGACTCGGGGGTGGAAACACCATATATTTT.